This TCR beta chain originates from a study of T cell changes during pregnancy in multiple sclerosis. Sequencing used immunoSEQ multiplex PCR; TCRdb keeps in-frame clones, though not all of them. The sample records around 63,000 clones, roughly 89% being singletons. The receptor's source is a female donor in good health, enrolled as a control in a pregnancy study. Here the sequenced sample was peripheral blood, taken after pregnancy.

Written as DNA, the CDR3 is TGTGCCAGTGGCCAGGCGTGGAATCAGCCCCAGCATTTT. This gives the protein CASGQAWNQPQHF. The chain recombines TRBV19 with TRBJ1-5; D call uncertain. The CDR3 is 13 amino acids. The V and J ends lost 8 bases and 4 bases respectively, with 12 bases between them. Germline values: CDR1 LNHDA, CDR2 SQIVND (reference sequence).